This TCR beta chain appears in the sequencing data of a study of CD8 T cells in Susac syndrome. In the study overall: Intravenous immunoglobulin alone or corticosteroids were being given to patients with Susac syndrome at blood draw, unless they were therapy-naive. Study-level points and caveats: The authors found no clonal expansion in Susac syndrome CD4+ T cell repertoires.

Germline CDR1 DFQATT, CDR2 SNEGSKA (reference sequence). The V gene end was trimmed by 6 bases and the J gene end by 2 bases; junction bases not matched to a gene: 8. The CDR3 is 15 residues long. Negative isolation was applied to CD8+ and CD4+ T cells, and FACS enrichment was applied to TEMRA cells. With random hexamers, roughly 0.5 to 1 ug RNA was reverse transcribed. Amplification of TCR beta CDR3 was carried out by immunoSEQ multiplex PCR, which covered 54 Vbeta and 13 Jbeta segments. MiXCR, run by TCRdb on the immunoSEQ multiplex PCR reads, gives a single entry per CDR3 protein. This sample has over 150,000 distinct CDR3 sequences, with around 94% found just once. This clonotype was seen once. Its antigen is not known.

The source material was CD4+ T cells from PBMCs. The rearrangement joins TRBV20-1 to TRBJ2-5; 11 nucleotides line up with TRBD2. The TCR originated in a human donor with Susac syndrome. The CDR3 protein is CSAEAGTSGQETQYF. In DNA, the CDR3 is TGCAGTGCAGAGGCCGGGACTAGCGGACAAGAGACCCAGTACTTC.